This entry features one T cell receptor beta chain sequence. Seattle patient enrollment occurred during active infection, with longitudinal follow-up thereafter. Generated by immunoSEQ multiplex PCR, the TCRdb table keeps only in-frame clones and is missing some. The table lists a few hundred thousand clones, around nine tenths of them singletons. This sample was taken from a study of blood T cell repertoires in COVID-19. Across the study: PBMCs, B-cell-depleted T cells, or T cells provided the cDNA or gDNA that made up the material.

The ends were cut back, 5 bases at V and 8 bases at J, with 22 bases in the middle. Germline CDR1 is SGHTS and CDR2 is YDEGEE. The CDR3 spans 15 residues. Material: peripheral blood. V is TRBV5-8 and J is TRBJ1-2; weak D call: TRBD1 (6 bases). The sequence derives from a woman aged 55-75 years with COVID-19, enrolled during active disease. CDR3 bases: TGTGCCAGCAGAGCTACAGGGACGACTGGGGTCGGCTACACCTTC. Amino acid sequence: CASRATGTTGVGYTF. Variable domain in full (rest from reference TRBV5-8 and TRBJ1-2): EAGVTQSPTHLIKTRGQQATLRCSPISGHTSVYWYQQALGLGLQFLLWYDEGEERNRGNFPPRFSGRQFPNYSSELNVNALELEDSALYLCASRATGTTGVGYTFGSGTRLTVV.